One sample yielded the 29 T cell receptor beta chains listed below, sequenced in a study of response to subunit inactivated influenza vaccine. MiXCR, run by TCRdb on the RT-PCR reads, gives a single entry per CDR3 protein. The repertoire consists of roughly 500,000 distinct CDR3 sequences, with approximately 17% occurring once and the leading ten covering 3%. Material: CD4+ T cells sorted from PBMCs, obtained roughly 24 months after vaccination. The source of these receptors is a man in his fifties or sixties who received an inactivated influenza vaccine.

This clonotype has a handful of counts. The CDR3: CASSPIVLHGNTIYF. In DNA, the CDR3 is TGTGCCAGCAGCCCTATAGTACTACATGGAAACACCATATATTTT. The chain employs TRBV7-9 and TRBJ1-3; D is uncertain. Germline CDR1 and CDR2: SEHNR and FQNEAQ (reference sequence). Trimming removed 5 bases from V and 3 bases from J, with 14 bases in between. CDR3 length: 15 residues. Full variable domain (outside the CDR3, taken from reference TRBV7-9 and TRBJ1-3): DTGVSQNPRHKITKRGQNVTFRCDPISEHNRLYWYRQTLGQGPEFLTYFQNEAQLEKSRLLSDRFSAERPKGSFSTLEIQRTEQGDSAMYLCASSPIVLHGNTIYFGEGSWLTVV.

On this clonotype itself: One end of the junction fails to match germline, which may point to a read error. This sequence joins TRBV11-1 and TRBJ2-5; D remains unclear. The germline CDR1 and CDR2 sequences are SGHAT and FQDESV (reference sequence). The CDR3 length is 15 residues. The CDR3 reads CASSSVEGSQDTQYF. The DNA of the CDR3 is TGTGCCAGCAGCTCAGTCGAAGGCTCTCAAGATACCCAGTACTTC.

The chain employs TRBV6-2 or TRBV6-3 and TRBJ2-3; 14 bases are shared with TRBD2. V trimming: 6 bases; J trimming: 6 bases; junction bases outside the gene matches: 5. Germline CDR1 reads MNHEY; CDR2 reads SVGEGT. The CDR3 runs to 15 residues. CDR3 region: CASRKGLAGVDTQYF. The CDR3, as DNA: TGTGCCAGCAGAAAGGGACTAGCGGGAGTGGATACGCAGTATTTT.

This clonotype was detected a few times. The chain recombines TRBV19 with TRBJ2-7; TRBD1 aligns across 10 bases. This CDR3 spans 16 amino acids. J lost 2 bases, V lost 4 bases, and 8 bases had no gene match. Germline loops: CDR1 LNHDA, CDR2 SQIVND (reference sequence). The DNA for the CDR3 is TGTGCCAGTAGTACTTCCGGGACAGGGGTTCCCTACGAGCAGTACTTC. Translating gives CASSTSGTGVPYEQYF.

This clonotype was recorded only once. The CDR3, as DNA: TGTGCCAGCAGCCAAGAAAGAAGGACTAGCGGGGGGGTAGGTGGGGCCAACGTCCTGACTTTC. As protein: CASSQERRTSGGVGGANVLTF. This sequence joins TRBV4-2 and TRBJ2-6, with TRBD2 matching 15 bases. The CDR3 contains 21 residues. V lost 0 bases, J lost 3 bases, and 9 bases stayed unmatched. In germline, CDR1 is LGHNA, CDR2 YNFKEQ.

The sample holds a few counts of this clonotype. This chain connects TRBV15 to TRBJ2-1, with TRBD1 identical over 9 bases. Germline CDR1 LNHNV, CDR2 YYDKDF (reference sequence). J gave up 3 bases and V 0 bases, and 3 bases lay outside the gene matches. CDR3 length equals 16 residues. CDR3 sequence reads: CATSREAGQGYNEQFF. The CDR3 DNA follows: TGTGCCACCAGCAGAGAGGCGGGACAGGGCTACAATGAGCAGTTCTTC.

This clonotype was counted at least ten times. The chain combines TRBV7-2 with TRBJ2-5, with 7 bases fitting TRBD1. CDR1 and CDR2 (germline): SGHTA, FQGNSA. V dropped 5 bases and J dropped 2; count of bases not matched to a gene: 8. This CDR3 is built from 15 residues. The CDR3 protein is CASSPQLDRQETQYF. The CDR3, as DNA: TGTGCCAGCAGCCCACAACTGGACAGGCAAGAGACCCAGTACTTC.

The chain joins TRBV4-3 to TRBJ1-6; D gene uncertain. Between the trimmed V and J ends, which lost 5 bases and 4 bases, there was a span of 15 bases. The CDR3 consists of 16 residues. Germline values: CDR1 LGHNA, CDR2 YSLEER. The CDR3 DNA follows: TGCGCCAGCAGCGCCAGTGTGAGTTCTTATAATTCACCCCTCCACTTT. Its protein product is CASSASVSSYNSPLHF.

The DNA for the CDR3 is TGTGCCAGCAGCCCCAGACAGGGACTAGCAGGGGAGCAGTTCTTC. Translation gives CASSPRQGLAGEQFF. The chain is built from TRBV7-6 and TRBJ2-1, with 9 bases aligning to TRBD2. V shed 5 bases and J 10 bases; nucleotides not matched to a gene: 12. The CDR3 has 15 amino acids. Germline V gives CDR1 SGHVS, CDR2 FNYEAQ.

The rearrangement uses TRBV10-3 and TRBJ2-3, with 14 nucleotides matching TRBD2. The CDR3 is 17 amino acids. Per the germline V gene, CDR1 is ENHRY and CDR2 is SYGVKD. Trimming cost V 10 bases and J 0 bases; bases outside gene matches: 9. CDR3 amino acids: CATLGTSGGPSTDTQYF. The CDR3 DNA is TGTGCCACGTTGGGGACTAGCGGGGGACCAAGCACAGATACGCAGTATTTT.

This clonotype came up many times. In nucleotides, the CDR3 is TGTGCCAGCAGCGGCGTGATGGGGGGCGACTCTGGAAACACCATATATTTT. Protein product: CASSGVMGGDSGNTIYF. J is TRBJ1-3 and V is TRBV5-6, with TRBD1 as a possible D gene (6 bases). CDR1 and CDR2 (germline): SGHDT, YYEEEE. Trimming took off 4 bases at V and 0 bases at J, with 17 bases between the two ends. CDR3 length: 17 residues.

This chain joins TRBV20-1 and TRBJ2-1, with 10 positions matching TRBD2. Trimming removed 3 bases from V and 5 bases from J; junction bases left unmatched: 7. The CDR3 consists of 15 residues. CDR1 and CDR2 from the germline V gene are DFQATT and SNEGSKA (reference sequence). CDR3 coding DNA: TGCAGTGCTAGTAACCTAGCGGGGGCTAACAATGAGCAGTTCTTC. Translation gives CSASNLAGANNEQFF.

This clonotype was observed many times. V usage is TRBV12-3 or TRBV12-4 and J usage is TRBJ1-3; the D is unclear. V lost 5 bases, J lost 1 base, and 12 bases lay in between. The CDR3 is 15 residues long. The CDR3 DNA follows: TGTGCCAGCAGTCGGAGCCCAGATTCTGGAAACACCATATATTTT. Translated, it gives CASSRSPDSGNTIYF.

J is TRBJ2-2 and V is TRBV9, with D possibly matching TRBD2 (5 bases). The CDR3 is 16 residues long. V dropped 0 bases and J dropped 3 bases, with 12 bases sitting between them. CDR1 SGDLS and CDR2 YYNGEE come from the germline V gene. Here the CDR3 reads CASSVENGVYTGELFF. CDR3 in DNA: TGTGCCAGCAGCGTAGAGAACGGGGTTTACACCGGGGAGCTGTTTTTT. Full variable domain (remainder filled in from reference TRBV9 and TRBJ2-2): DSGVTQTPKHLITATGQRVTLRCSPRSGDLSVYWYQQSLDQGLQFLIQYYNGEERAKGNILERFSAQQFPDLHSELNLSSLELGDSALYFCASSVENGVYTGELFFGEGSRLTVL.

The chain recombines TRBV10-3 with TRBJ2-1, with D tentatively TRBD2 (5 bases). The CDR3 runs 11 residues. The germline V and J ends were trimmed by 10 bases and 13 bases, with 17 bases remaining between them. Germline V CDR1 and CDR2: ENHRY, SYGVKD. The CDR3 DNA is TGTGCCACCCAAGAGACCCGGGGTCAGTTCTTC. Protein product: CATQETRGQFF.

This clonotype appeared a few times. The genes are TRBV7-2 and TRBJ2-3, with unresolved D. The CDR3 sequence is 14 residues long. The germline V gene has CDR1 SGHTA and CDR2 FQGNSA. V lost 4 bases and J 7 bases, leaving 15 bases between the germline ends. In DNA, the CDR3 is TGTGCCAGCAGCTCTGCGGAAAGGACCTATACGCAGTATTTT. It codes for CASSSAERTYTQYF.

This clonotype has more than one count but fewer than ten. The chain uses TRBV5-1 and TRBJ2-3, with TRBD2 matching 7 bases. The V segment lost 0 bases and the J segment 2 bases; nucleotides outside the gene matches: 6. Germline V CDR1 and CDR2: SGHRS, YFSETQ. The CDR3 sequence is 16 residues long. In DNA form, the CDR3 reads TGCGCCAGCAGCTTGGGGGAAGCGGGGATCACAGATACGCAGTATTTT. Translation gives CASSLGEAGITDTQYF.

The rearrangement links TRBV4-3 to TRBJ2-3, with 7 bases that match TRBD2. This CDR3 is 16 amino acids long. Looked up from germline, CDR1 is LGHNA and CDR2 is YSLEER. Losses at the gene ends were 0 bases for V and 5 bases for J; bases not matched to a gene: 8. CDR3 coding DNA: TGCGCCAGCAGCCAAGATCCAACGCGGGGGAGAGATACGCAGTATTTT. Protein product: CASSQDPTRGRDTQYF.

The table lists this clonotype with a few counts. The rearrangement links TRBV4-3 to TRBJ2-5, with a tentative D call TRBD1 (6 bases). This CDR3 region has 17 residues. The V and J ends lost 1 base and 1 base respectively, with 16 bases between them. CDR1 is LGHNA and CDR2 is YSLEER in the germline V gene. CDR3 sequence (DNA): TGCGCCAGCAGCCAAGCGAAACAGGGTCCAGGCCAAGAGACCCAGTACTTC. This sequence encodes CASSQAKQGPGQETQYF.

This clonotype was detected a few times. The chain combines TRBV19 with TRBJ2-2; D gene unclear. The CDR3 has 15 residues. V was cut by 0 bases and J by 7 bases, with 12 bases left in between. From germline, CDR1 is LNHDA and CDR2 SQIVND (reference sequence). The CDR3 loop reads CASSIDLFRSGELFF. In DNA, the CDR3 is TGTGCCAGTAGTATAGATCTATTTAGGAGCGGGGAGCTGTTTTTT. Together with reference TRBV19 and TRBJ2-2, the CDR3 gives the full variable domain: DGGITQSPKYLFRKEGQNVTLSCEQNLNHDAMYWYRQDPGQGLRLIYYSQIVNDFQKGDIAEGYSVSREKKESFPLTVTSAQKNPTAFYLCASSIDLFRSGELFFGEGSRLTVL.

This clonotype was observed a handful of times. The chain uses TRBV20-1 and TRBJ2-5; D assignment may be TRBD1 or TRBD2 (5 bases each). Germline CDR1 reads DFQATT; CDR2 reads SNEGSKA (reference sequence). The CDR3 consists of 13 residues. Trimming shortened V by 5 bases and J by 8 bases, and 18 bases separated the two germline ends. CDR3 DNA: TGCAGTGCTCCCACCCCGGGGACGTCAACCCAGTACTTC. Translating gives CSAPTPGTSTQYF.

The CDR3 coding sequence is TGTGCCAGCAGCTTAGCGCTGAGCAAAAACATTCAGTACTTC. Its translation is CASSLALSKNIQYF. This chain uses TRBV7-2 with TRBJ2-4; D not resolved. V lost 0 bases, J lost 3 bases, and 6 bases lay in between. Germline CDR1 SGHTA, CDR2 FQGNSA. The CDR3 covers 14 residues.

This clonotype was observed a few times. The chain is built from TRBV5-5 and TRBJ1-2; 8 nucleotides align to TRBD1. Per the germline V gene, CDR1 is SGHKS and CDR2 is YYEKEE (reference sequence). CDR3 size: 15 residues. The J segment lost 6 bases and the V segment lost 4 bases, leaving 11 bases of the junction unmatched. The CDR3, as DNA: TGTGCCAGCAGCACCGGGACAGGAAAGAGCGATGGCTACACCTTC. Translation gives CASSTGTGKSDGYTF.

This clonotype was detected only a few times. The chain has TRBV7-9 and TRBJ1-2; D is unclear. Trimming shortened V by 5 bases and J by 8 bases, and 15 bases separated the two germline ends. The CDR3 contains 13 residues. Per germline, CDR1 SEHNR and CDR2 FQNEAQ (reference sequence). CDR3 region: CASSVHLTPGYTF. The CDR3 nucleotides read TGTGCCAGCAGCGTACACCTGACACCCGGCTACACCTTC.

The chain combines TRBV5-1 with TRBJ2-3, with D perhaps given as TRBD1 or TRBD2 (5 bases each). V gave up 2 bases and J gave up 4 bases, with 14 bases separating them. This CDR3 has 15 residues. Germline V gives CDR1 SGHRS, CDR2 YFSETQ. The CDR3 protein is CASSFEGPPPDTQYF. The CDR3 bases are TGCGCCAGCAGCTTCGAGGGGCCCCCCCCAGATACGCAGTATTTT.

The chain employs TRBV25-1 and TRBJ2-1, with 8 bases identical to TRBD1. The CDR3 runs 14 residues. Germline loops: CDR1 MGHDK, CDR2 SYGVNS. Trimming removed 2 bases from V and 7 bases from J; junction bases left unmatched: 4. The CDR3 reads CASSERTGRNEQFF. CDR3 sequence (DNA): TGTGCCAGCAGTGAAAGGACAGGGAGGAATGAGCAGTTCTTC.

This clonotype was found a few times. The rearrangement uses TRBV6-2 or TRBV6-3 and TRBJ1-1; D gene uncertain. V was trimmed by 5 bases and J by 5 bases, leaving 15 bases between them. Germline V gene lookup returns CDR1 MNHEY and CDR2 SVGEGT. CDR3 length: 14 residues. The DNA of the CDR3 is TGTGCCAGCAGTCCTCCGGGCGTGGTAACTGAAGCTTTCTTT. Translating it yields CASSPPGVVTEAFF.

Only a few counts were recorded for this clonotype. The CDR3 region is CASSKSGVRAGETQYF. The DNA of the CDR3 is TGTGCCAGCAGCAAAAGCGGTGTCAGGGCGGGGGAGACCCAGTACTTC. V gene TRBV7-9 combines with J gene TRBJ2-5; possibly TRBD2 for D (6 bases). Per germline, CDR1 SEHNR and CDR2 FQNEAQ (reference sequence). There are 16 residues in the CDR3. The ends were cut back, 5 bases at V and 5 bases at J, with 21 bases in the middle.

This rearrangement joins TRBV12-3 or TRBV12-4 to TRBJ2-1; a weak D match, TRBD1 (6 bases). The length of the CDR3 is 12 residues. V shed 5 bases and J shed 8 bases, with 10 bases lying between them. The CDR3 spells CASSTRQDEQFF. In DNA, the CDR3 is TGTGCCAGCAGTACTAGACAGGATGAGCAGTTCTTC.